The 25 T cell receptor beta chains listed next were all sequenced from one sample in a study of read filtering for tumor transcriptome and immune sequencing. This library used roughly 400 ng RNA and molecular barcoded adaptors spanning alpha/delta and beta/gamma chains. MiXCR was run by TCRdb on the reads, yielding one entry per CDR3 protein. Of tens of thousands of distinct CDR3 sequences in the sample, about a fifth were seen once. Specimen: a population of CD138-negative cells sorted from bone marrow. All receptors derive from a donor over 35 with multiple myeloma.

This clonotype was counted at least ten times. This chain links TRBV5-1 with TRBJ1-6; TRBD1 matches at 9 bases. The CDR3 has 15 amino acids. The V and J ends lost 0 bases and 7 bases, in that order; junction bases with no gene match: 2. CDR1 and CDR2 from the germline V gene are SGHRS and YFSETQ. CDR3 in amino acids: CASSLDGTGNSPLHF. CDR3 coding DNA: TGCGCCAGCAGCTTGGATGGGACAGGGAATTCACCCCTCCACTTT.

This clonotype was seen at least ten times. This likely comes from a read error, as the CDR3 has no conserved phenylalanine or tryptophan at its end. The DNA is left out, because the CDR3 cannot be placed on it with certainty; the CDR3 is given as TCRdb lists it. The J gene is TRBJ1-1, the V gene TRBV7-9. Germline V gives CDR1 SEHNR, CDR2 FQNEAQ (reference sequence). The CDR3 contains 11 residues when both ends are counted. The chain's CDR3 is CASSLSSPYVV.

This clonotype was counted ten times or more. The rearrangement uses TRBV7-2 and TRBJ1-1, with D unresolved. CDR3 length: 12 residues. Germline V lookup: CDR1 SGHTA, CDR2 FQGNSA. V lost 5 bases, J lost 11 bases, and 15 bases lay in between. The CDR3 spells CASSPGGLRAFF. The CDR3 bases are TGTGCCAGCAGCCCCGGTGGGTTGCGGGCTTTCTTT. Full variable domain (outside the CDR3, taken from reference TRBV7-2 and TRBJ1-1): GAGVSQSPSNKVTEKGKDVELRCDPISGHTALYWYRQSLGQGLEFLIYFQGNSAPDKSGLPSDRFSAERTGGSVSTLTIQRTQQEDSAVYLCASSPGGLRAFFGQGTRLTVV.

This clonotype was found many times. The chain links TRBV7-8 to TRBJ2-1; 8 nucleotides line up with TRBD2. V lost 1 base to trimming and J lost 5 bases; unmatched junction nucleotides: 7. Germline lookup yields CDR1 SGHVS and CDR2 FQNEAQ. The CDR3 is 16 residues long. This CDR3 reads CASSLGLAGGDNEQFF. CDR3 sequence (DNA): TGTGCCAGCAGCTTAGGTCTGGCGGGGGGAGACAATGAGCAGTTCTTC.

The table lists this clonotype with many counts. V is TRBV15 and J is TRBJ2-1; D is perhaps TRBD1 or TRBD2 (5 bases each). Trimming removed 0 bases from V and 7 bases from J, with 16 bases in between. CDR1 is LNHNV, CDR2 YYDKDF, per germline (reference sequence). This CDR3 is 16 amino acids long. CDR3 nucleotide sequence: TGTGCCACCAGCAGAGATCAAGGGACCGCGTGGAATGAGCAGTTCTTC. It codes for CATSRDQGTAWNEQFF.

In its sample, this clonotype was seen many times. The CDR3: CASSSTGGWYTEAFF. The CDR3 region has the DNA TGTGCCAGCAGCTCGACAGGGGGCTGGTACACTGAAGCTTTCTTT. This chain uses TRBV11-2 with TRBJ1-1; 10 nucleotides align to TRBD1. Germline CDR1 reads SGHAT; CDR2 reads FQNNGV. V shed 4 bases and J 3 bases; nucleotides not matched to a gene: 5. The CDR3 totals 15 residues.

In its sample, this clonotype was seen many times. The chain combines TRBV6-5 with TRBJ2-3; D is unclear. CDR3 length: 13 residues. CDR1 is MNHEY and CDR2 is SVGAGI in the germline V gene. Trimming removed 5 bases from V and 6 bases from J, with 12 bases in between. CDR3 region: CASSPSVFDTQYF. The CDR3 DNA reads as TGTGCCAGCAGTCCATCCGTGTTCGATACGCAGTATTTT.

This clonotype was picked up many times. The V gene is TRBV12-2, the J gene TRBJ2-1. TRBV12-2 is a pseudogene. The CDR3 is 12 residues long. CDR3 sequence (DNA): TGTGCAAGTCGCTTTAGGGTCAATGAGCAGTTCTTC. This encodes CASRFRVNEQFF.

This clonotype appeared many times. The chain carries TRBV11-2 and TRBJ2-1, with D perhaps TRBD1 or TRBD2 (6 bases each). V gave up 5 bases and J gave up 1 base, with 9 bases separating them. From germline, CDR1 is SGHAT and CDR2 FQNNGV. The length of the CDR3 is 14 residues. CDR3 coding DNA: TGTGCCAGCAGCCGGGGGCTATCCTACAATGAGCAGTTCTTC. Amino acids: CASSRGLSYNEQFF.

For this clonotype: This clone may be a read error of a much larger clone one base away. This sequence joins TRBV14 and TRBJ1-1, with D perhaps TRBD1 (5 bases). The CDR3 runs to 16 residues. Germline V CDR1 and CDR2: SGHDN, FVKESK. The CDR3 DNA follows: TGTACCAGCAGCCAAGACATGGGGGAAGTTAGAACTGAAGCTTTCTTT. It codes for CTSSQDMGEVRTEAFF. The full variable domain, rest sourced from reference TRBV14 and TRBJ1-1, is EAGVTQFPSHSVIEKGQTVTLRCDPISGHDNLYWYRRVMGKEIKFLLHFVKESKQDESGMPNNRFLAERTGGTYSTLKVQPAELEDSGVYFCTSSQDMGEVRTEAFFGQGTRLTVV.

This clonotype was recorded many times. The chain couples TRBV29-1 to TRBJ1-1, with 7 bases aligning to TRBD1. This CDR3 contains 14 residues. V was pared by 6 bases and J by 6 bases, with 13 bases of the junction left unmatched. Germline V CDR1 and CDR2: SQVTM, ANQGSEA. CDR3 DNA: TGCAGCGTCCCCGGGAAGGGGGCAAGGGCTGAAGCTTTCTTT. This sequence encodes CSVPGKGARAEAFF.

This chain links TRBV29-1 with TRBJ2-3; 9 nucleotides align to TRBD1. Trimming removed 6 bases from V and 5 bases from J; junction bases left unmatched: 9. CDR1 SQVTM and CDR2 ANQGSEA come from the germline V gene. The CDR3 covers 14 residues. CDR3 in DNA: TGCAGCGTCTTACAGGGGGCGATAGGAGATACGCAGTATTTT. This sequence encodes CSVLQGAIGDTQYF.

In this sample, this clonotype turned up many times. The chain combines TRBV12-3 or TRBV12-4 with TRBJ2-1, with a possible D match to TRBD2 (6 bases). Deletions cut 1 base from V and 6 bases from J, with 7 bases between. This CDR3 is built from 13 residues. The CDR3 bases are TGTGCCAGCAGTTTAGGCGGGACCAATGAGCAGTTCTTC. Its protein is CASSLGGTNEQFF.

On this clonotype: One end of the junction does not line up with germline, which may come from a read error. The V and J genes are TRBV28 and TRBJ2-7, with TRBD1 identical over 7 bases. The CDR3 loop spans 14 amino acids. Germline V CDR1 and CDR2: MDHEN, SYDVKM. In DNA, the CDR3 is TGTGCCAGCAGTTTAGACAGTTATGGTGGGACAGATTTTTGG. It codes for CASSLDSYGGTDFW.

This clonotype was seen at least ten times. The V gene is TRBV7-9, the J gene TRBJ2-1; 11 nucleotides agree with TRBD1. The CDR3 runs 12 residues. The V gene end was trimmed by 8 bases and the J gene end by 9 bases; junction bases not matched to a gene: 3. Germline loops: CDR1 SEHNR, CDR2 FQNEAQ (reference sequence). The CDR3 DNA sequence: TGTGCCAGCTCCGGGACAGGGGGTGAGCAGTTCTTC. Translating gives CASSGTGGEQFF.

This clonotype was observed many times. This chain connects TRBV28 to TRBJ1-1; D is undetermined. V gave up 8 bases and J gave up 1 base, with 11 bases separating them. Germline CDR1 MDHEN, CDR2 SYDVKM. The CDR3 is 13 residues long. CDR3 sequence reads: CASWTRPNTEAFF. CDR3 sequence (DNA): TGTGCCAGCTGGACGCGGCCGAACACTGAAGCTTTCTTT.

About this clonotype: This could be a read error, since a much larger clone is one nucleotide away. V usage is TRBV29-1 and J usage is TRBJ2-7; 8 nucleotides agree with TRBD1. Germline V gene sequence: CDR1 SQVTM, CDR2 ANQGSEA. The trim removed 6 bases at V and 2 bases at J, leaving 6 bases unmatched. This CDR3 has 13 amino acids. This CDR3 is CSVRDRIPYEQYF. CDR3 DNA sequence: TGCAGCGTCCGGGACAGGATCCCCTACGAGCAGTACTTC.

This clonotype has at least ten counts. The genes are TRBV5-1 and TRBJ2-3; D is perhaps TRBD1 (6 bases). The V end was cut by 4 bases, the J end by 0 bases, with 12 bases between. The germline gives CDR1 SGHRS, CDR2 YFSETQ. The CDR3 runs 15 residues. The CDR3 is CASSPGQPSTDTQYF. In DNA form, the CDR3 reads TGCGCCAGCAGCCCCGGACAGCCTAGCACAGATACGCAGTATTTT.

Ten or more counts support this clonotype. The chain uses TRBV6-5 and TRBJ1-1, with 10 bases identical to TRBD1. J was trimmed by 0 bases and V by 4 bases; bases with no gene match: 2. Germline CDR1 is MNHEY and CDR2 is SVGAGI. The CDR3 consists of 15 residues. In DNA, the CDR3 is TGTGCCAGCAGTTGGGACAGGGGCCTGAACACTGAAGCTTTCTTT. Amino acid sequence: CASSWDRGLNTEAFF.

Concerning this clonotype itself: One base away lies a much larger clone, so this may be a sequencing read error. CDR3 sequence reads: CDSRRLAGGKETQYF. CDR3 nucleotide sequence: TGTGACAGCAGGAGACTAGCGGGGGGGAAAGAAACCCAGTACTTC. The chain employs TRBV12-3 or TRBV12-4 and TRBJ2-5; 14 bases map to TRBD2. This CDR3 comprises 15 residues.

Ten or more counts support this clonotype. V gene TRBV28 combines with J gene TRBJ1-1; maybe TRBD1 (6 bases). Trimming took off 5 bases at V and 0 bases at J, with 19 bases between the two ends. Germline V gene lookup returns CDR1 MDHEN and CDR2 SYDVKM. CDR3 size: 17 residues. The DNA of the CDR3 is TGTGCCAGCAGTCCTGGGGGGCTGGGAACGGTGAACACTGAAGCTTTCTTT. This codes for CASSPGGLGTVNTEAFF.

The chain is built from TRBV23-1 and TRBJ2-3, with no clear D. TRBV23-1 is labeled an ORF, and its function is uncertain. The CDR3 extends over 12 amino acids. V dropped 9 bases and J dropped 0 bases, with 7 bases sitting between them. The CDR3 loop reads CASHHSTDTQYF. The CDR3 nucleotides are TGCGCCAGTCACCATAGCACAGATACGCAGTATTTT.

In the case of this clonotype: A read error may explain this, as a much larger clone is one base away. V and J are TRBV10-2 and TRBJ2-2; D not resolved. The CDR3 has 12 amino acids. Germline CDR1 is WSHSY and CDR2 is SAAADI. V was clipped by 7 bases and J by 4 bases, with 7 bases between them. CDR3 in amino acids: CASIMGTGELFF. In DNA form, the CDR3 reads TGCGCCAGCATAATGGGCACCGGGGAGCTGTTTTTT.

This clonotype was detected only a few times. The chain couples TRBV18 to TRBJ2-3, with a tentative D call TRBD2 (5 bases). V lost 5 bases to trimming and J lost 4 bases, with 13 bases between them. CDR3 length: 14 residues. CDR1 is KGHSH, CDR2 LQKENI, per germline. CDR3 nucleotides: TGTGCCAGCTCATCAGGCGGGTTCGCAGATACGCAGTATTTT. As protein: CASSSGGFADTQYF.

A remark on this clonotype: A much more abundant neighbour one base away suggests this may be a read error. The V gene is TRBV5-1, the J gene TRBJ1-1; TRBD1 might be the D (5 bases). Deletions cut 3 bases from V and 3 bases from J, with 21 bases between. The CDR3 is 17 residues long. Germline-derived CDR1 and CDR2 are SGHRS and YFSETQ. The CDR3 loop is CASSWDGLRGADTEAFF. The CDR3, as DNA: TGCGCCAGCAGCTGGGACGGGCTAAGAGGGGCTGACACTGAAGCTTTCTTT. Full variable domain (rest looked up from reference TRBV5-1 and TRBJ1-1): KAGVTQTPRYLIKTRGQQVTLSCSPISGHRSVSWYQQTPGQGLQFLFEYFSETQRNKGNFPGRFSGRQFSNSRSEMNVSTLELGDSALYLCASSWDGLRGADTEAFFGQGTRLTVV.